The present T cell receptor (beta chain) was sequenced within a study of response to subunit inactivated influenza vaccine. Study-wide results and caveats: Authors suggested seasonal influenza vaccinations each recruit few new T cells.

The table lists this clonotype with many counts. Antigen specificity is unknown. TCRdb recomputed calls from the RT-PCR reads with MiXCR, one row per CDR3 protein. The sample includes around 170,000 distinct CDR3 sequences, about 11% of them seen just once. Here the sequenced sample was CD8+ T cells sorted from PBMCs, taken roughly 24 months after vaccination. The sequence was obtained from a man in his fifties or sixties who received an inactivated influenza vaccine.

CDR3 sequence (DNA): TGTGCCAGCAGTTACCTGGGACAGGGGGACCCCTACGAGCAGTACTTC. Its protein is CASSYLGQGDPYEQYF. The chain links TRBV6-2 or TRBV6-3 to TRBJ2-7; 11 nucleotides line up with TRBD1. There are 16 residues in the CDR3. V gave up 2 bases and J gave up 2 bases; unmatched junction bases: 5. Germline loops: CDR1 MNHEY, CDR2 SVGEGT.